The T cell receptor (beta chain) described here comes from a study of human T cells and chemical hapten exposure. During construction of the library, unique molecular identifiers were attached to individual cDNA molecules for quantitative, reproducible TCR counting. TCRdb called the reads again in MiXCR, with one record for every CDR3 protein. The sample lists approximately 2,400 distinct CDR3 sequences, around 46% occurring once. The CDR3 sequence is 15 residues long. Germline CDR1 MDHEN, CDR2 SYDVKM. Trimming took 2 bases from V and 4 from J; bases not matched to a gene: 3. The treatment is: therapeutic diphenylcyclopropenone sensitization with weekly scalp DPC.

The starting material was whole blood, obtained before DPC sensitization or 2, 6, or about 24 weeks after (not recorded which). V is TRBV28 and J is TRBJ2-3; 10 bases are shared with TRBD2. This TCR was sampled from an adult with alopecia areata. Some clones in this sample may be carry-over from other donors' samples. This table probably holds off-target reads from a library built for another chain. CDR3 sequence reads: CASSLALAGADTQYF. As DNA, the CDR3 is TGTGCCAGCAGTTTAGCGCTAGCGGGGGCAGATACGCAGTATTTT.